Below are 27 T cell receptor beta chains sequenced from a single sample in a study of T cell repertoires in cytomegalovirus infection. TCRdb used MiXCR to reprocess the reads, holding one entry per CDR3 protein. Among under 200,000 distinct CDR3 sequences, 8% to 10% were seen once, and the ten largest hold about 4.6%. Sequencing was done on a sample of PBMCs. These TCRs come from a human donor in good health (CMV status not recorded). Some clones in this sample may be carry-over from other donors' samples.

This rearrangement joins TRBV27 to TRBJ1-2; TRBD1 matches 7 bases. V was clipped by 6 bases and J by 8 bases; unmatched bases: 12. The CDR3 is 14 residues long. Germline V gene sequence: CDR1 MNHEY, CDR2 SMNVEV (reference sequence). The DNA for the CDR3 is TGTGCCAGCAGCATGACACAGGGGTTACACGGCTACACCTTC. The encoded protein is CASSMTQGLHGYTF.

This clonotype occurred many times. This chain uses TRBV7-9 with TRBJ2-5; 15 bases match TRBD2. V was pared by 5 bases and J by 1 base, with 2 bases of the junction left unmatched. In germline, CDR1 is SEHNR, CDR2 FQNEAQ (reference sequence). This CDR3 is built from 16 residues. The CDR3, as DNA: TGTGCCAGCAGCCCGGGACTAGCGGGGGGCCAAGAGACCCAGTACTTC. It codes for CASSPGLAGGQETQYF.

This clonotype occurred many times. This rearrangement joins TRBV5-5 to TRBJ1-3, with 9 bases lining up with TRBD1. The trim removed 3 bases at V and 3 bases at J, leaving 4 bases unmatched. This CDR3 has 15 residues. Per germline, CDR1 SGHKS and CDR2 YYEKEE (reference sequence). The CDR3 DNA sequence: TGTGCCAGCAGCTCGGACAGGGGTTTTGGAAACACCATATATTTT. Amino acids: CASSSDRGFGNTIYF.

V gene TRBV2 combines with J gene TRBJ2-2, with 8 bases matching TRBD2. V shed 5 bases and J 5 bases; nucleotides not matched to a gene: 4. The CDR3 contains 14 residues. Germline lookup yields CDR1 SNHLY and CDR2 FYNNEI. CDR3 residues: CASSSGSETGELFF. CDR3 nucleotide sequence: TGTGCCAGCAGTAGCGGGAGTGAGACCGGGGAGCTGTTTTTT. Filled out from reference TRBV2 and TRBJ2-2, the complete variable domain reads EPEVTQTPSHQVTQMGQEVILRCVPISNHLYFYWYRQILGQKVEFLVSFYNNEISEKSEIFDDQFSVERPDGSNFTLKIRSTKLEDSAMYFCASSSGSETGELFFGEGSRLTVL.

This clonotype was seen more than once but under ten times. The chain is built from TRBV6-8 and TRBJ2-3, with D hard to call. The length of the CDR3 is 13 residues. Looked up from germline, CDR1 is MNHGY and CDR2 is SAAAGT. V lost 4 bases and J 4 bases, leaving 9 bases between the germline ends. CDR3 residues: CASSLHQPDTQYF. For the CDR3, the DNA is TGTGCCAGCAGTTTACATCAACCAGATACGCAGTATTTT.

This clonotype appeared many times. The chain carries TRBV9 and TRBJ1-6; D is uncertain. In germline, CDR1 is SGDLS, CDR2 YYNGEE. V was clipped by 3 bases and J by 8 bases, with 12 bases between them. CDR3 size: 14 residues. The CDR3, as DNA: TGTGCCAGCAGCGAACGGGGAGAGGATTCACCCCTCCACTTT. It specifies CASSERGEDSPLHF. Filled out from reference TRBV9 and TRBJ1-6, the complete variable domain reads DSGVTQTPKHLITATGQRVTLRCSPRSGDLSVYWYQQSLDQGLQFLIQYYNGEERAKGNILERFSAQQFPDLHSELNLSSLELGDSALYFCASSERGEDSPLHFGNGTRLTVT.

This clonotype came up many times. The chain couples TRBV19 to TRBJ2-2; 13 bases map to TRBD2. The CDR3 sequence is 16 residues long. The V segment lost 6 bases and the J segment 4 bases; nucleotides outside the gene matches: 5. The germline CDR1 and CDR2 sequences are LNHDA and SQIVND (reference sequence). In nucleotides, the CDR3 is TGTGCCAGTAGCATAACTAGCGGGGGGGCCACCGGGGAGCTGTTTTTT. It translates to CASSITSGGATGELFF.

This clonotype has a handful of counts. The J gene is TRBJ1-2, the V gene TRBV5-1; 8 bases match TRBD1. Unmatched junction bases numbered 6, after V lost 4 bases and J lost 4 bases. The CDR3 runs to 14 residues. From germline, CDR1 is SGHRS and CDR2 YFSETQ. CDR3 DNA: TGCGCCAGCAGCACGGGACAGGAGTTCTATGGCTACACCTTC. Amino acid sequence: CASSTGQEFYGYTF.

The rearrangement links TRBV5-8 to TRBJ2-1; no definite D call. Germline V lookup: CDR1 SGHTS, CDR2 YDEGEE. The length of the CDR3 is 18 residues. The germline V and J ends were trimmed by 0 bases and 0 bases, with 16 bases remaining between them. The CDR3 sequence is CASSLVYPTRSSYNEQFF. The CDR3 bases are TGTGCCAGCAGCTTGGTCTATCCCACGAGGAGCTCCTACAATGAGCAGTTCTTC.

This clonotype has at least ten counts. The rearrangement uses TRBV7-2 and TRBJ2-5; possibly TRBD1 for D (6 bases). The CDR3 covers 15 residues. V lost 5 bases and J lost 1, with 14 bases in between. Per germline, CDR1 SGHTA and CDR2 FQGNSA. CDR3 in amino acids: CASSLGGQIQETQYF. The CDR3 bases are TGTGCCAGCAGCCTCGGTGGACAGATCCAAGAGACCCAGTACTTC.

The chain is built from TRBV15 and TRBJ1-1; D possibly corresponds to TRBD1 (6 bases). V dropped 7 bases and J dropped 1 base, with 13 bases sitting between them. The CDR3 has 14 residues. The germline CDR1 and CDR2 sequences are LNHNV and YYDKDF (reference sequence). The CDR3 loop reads CATTRGRENTEAFF. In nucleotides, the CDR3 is TGTGCCACCACCAGGGGCAGGGAGAACACTGAAGCTTTCTTT.

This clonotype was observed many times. DNA for the CDR3: TGTGCCAGCAGCTATGACAGCAGCCTGTCCTACGAGCAGTACTTC. It is translated as CASSYDSSLSYEQYF. J is TRBJ2-7 and V is TRBV7-2; tentative D call: TRBD1 (5 bases). Germline lookup yields CDR1 SGHTA and CDR2 FQGNSA. The CDR3 totals 15 residues. With 4 bases removed from V and 1 base from J, the gap between germline ends came to 14 bases.

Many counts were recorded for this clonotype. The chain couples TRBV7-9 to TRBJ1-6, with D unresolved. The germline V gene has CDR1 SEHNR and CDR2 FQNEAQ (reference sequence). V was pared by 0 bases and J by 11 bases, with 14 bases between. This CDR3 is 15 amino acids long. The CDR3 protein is CASSLAREAGAPLHF. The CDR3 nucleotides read TGTGCCAGCAGCTTAGCGCGAGAGGCTGGGGCACCCCTCCACTTT.

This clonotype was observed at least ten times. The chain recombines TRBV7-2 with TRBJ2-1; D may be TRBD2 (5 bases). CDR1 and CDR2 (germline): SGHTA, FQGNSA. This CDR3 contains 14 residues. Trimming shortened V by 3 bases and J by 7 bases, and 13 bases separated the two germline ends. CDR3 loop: CASSFSARGNEQFF. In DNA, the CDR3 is TGTGCCAGCAGCTTCTCAGCGAGAGGGAATGAGCAGTTCTTC. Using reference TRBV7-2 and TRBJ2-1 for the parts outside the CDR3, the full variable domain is GAGVSQSPSNKVTEKGKDVELRCDPISGHTALYWYRQSLGQGLEFLIYFQGNSAPDKSGLPSDRFSAERTGGSVSTLTIQRTQQEDSAVYLCASSFSARGNEQFFGPGTRLTVL.

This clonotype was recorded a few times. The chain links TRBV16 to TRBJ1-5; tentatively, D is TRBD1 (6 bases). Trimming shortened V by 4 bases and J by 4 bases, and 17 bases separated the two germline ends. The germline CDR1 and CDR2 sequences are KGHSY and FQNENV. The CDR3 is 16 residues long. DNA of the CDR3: TGTGCCAGCAGCCCCACCTCAGGGGCGGCAAATCAGCCCCAGCATTTT. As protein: CASSPTSGAANQPQHF.

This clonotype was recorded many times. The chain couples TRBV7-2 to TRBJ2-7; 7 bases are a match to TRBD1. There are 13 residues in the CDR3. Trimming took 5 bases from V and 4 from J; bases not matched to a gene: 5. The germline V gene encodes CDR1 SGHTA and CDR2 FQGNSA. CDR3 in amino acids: CASSPGTVYEQYF. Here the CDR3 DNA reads TGTGCCAGCAGCCCCGGGACAGTATACGAGCAGTACTTC.

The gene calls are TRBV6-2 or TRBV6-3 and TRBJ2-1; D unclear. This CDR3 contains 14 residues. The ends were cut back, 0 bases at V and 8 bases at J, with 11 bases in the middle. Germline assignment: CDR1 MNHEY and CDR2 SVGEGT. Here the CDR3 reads CASSYSSTVHEQFF. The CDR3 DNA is TGTGCCAGCAGTTACTCGTCTACAGTACATGAGCAGTTCTTC.

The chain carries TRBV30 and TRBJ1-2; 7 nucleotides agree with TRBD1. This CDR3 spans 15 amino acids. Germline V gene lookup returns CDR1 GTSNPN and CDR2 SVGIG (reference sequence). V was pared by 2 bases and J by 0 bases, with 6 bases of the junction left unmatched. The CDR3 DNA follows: TGTGCCTGGAGTACCGGGACAGTAACTAACTATGGCTACACCTTC. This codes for CAWSTGTVTNYGYTF.

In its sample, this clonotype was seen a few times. CDR3 DNA sequence: TGCAGTGGCGACAGGGACGAGCAGTACTTC. Translated, it gives CSGDRDEQYF. The chain recombines TRBV20-1 with TRBJ2-7, with 7 bases that match TRBD1. The CDR3 is 10 residues long. The junction had 2 bases not matched to a gene; V was cut back by 7 bases and J by 5 bases. Germline CDR1 DFQATT, CDR2 SNEGSKA (reference sequence).

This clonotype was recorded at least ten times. The CDR3 spells CASSEPGGREQYF. The DNA of the CDR3 is TGTGCCAGCAGTGAACCCGGAGGGAGAGAGCAGTACTTC. The chain carries TRBV25-1 and TRBJ2-7; D might be TRBD2 (6 bases). This CDR3 spans 13 amino acids. The V end lost 2 bases, the J end lost 7 bases, and 12 bases lay between the germline ends. Per germline, CDR1 MGHDK and CDR2 SYGVNS.

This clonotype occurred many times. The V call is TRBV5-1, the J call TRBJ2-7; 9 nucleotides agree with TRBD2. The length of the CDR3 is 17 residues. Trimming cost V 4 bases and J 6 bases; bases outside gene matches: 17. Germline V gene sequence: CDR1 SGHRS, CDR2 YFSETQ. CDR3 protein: CASSPTSGLAQVVEQYF. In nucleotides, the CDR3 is TGCGCCAGCAGCCCTACTAGCGGGTTGGCCCAGGTGGTCGAGCAGTACTTC.

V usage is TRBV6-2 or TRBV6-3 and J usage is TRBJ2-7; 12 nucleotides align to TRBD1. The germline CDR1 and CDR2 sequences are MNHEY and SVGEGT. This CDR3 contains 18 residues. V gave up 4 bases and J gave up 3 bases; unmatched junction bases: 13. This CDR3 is CASSSTSDRDRGLYEQYF. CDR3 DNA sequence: TGTGCCAGCAGTTCTACATCGGACCGGGACAGGGGGCTCTACGAGCAGTACTTC.

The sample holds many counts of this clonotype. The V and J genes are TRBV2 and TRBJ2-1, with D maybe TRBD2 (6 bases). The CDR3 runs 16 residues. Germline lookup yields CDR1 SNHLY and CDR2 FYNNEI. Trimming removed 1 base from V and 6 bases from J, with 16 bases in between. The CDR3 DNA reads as TGTGCCAGCAGTGAAGAAGCTGGGAGGCCCCTCAATGAGCAGTTCTTC. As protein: CASSEEAGRPLNEQFF. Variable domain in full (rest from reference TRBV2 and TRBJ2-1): EPEVTQTPSHQVTQMGQEVILRCVPISNHLYFYWYRQILGQKVEFLVSFYNNEISEKSEIFDDQFSVERPDGSNFTLKIRSTKLEDSAMYFCASSEEAGRPLNEQFFGPGTRLTVL.

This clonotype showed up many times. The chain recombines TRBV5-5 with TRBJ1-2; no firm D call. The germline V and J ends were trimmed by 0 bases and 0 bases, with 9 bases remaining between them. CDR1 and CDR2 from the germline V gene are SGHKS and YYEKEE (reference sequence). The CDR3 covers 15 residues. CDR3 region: CASSLGPNANYGYTF. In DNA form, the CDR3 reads TGTGCCAGCAGCTTGGGGCCAAATGCTAACTATGGCTACACCTTC.

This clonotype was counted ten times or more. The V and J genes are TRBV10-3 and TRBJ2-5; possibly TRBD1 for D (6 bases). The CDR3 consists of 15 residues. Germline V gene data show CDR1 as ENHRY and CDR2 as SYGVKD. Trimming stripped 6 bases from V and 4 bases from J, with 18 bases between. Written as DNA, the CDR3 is TGTGCCATCAGACGGGACACTCAGTGGGGAGAGACCCAGTACTTC. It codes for CAIRRDTQWGETQYF.

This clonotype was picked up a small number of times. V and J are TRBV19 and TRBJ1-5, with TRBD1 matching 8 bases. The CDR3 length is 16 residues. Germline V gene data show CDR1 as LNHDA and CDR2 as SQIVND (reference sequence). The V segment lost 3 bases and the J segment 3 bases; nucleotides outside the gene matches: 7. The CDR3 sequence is CASSMMAGGNNQPQHF. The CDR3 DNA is TGTGCCAGTAGTATGATGGCAGGGGGCAACAATCAGCCCCAGCATTTT.

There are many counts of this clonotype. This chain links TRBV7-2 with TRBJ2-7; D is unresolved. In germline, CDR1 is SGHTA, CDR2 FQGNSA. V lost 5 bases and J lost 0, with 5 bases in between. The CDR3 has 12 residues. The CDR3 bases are TGTGCCAGCAGCCACTACTCCTACGAGCAGTACTTC. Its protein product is CASSHYSYEQYF.